Each of the 10 T cell receptor beta chains below was sequenced from the same sample in a study of cytomegalovirus exposure and HLA in healthy donors. PCR amplification relied on 60 Vbeta primers (plus 13 Jbeta primers). Some clones are missing from TCRdb's copy, which holds only in-frame ones; the method was immunoSEQ multiplex PCR. Among over 100,000 clones listed, roughly 65% were seen once. The sample taken for sequencing was PBMCs. These receptors came from a man aged 40-49 years in good health and CMV-seropositive.

V and J are TRBV25-1 and TRBJ2-5; a possible D gene is TRBD1 (6 bases). The germline V and J ends were trimmed by 4 bases and 7 bases, with 16 bases remaining between them. Germline CDR1 and CDR2: MGHDK and SYGVNS. The CDR3 contains 14 residues. This CDR3 reads CASSGTGTSGTQYF. CDR3 coding DNA: TGTGCCAGCAGTGGAACAGGGACGTCAGGGACCCAGTACTTC. Supplemented by reference TRBV25-1 and TRBJ2-5, the full variable domain reads EADIYQTPRYLVIGTGKKITLECSQTMGHDKMYWYQQDPGMELHLIHYSYGVNSTEKGDLSSESTVSRIRTEHFPLTLESARPSHTSQYLCASSGTGTSGTQYFGPGTRLLVL.

The chain employs TRBV27 and TRBJ2-3, with 9 bases identical to TRBD2. This CDR3 has 15 amino acids. The germline V gene encodes CDR1 MNHEY and CDR2 SMNVEV (reference sequence). V lost 5 bases and J lost 2; bases outside the gene matches: 5. CDR3 region: CASSRLAGPTDTQYF. In DNA, the CDR3 is TGTGCCAGCAGTCGGCTAGCGGGACCCACAGATACGCAGTATTTT.

The chain uses TRBV2 and TRBJ2-7, with D perhaps matching TRBD1 (5 bases). The CDR3 covers 13 residues. Trimming pared 0 bases from V and 7 bases from J, leaving 10 bases between. Germline V lookup: CDR1 SNHLY, CDR2 FYNNEI. CDR3: CASSEAQTVEQYF. The CDR3 region has the DNA TGTGCCAGCAGTGAAGCGCAGACAGTAGAGCAGTACTTC.

The J gene is TRBJ1-2, the V gene TRBV5-1, with D possibly matching TRBD1 (5 bases). The CDR3 has 16 amino acids. Looked up from germline, CDR1 is SGHRS and CDR2 is YFSETQ. V was clipped by 6 bases and J by 6 bases, with 24 bases between them. CDR3 bases: TGCGCCAGCAACTCGGGACTCGCGATGTCCAGAGATGGCTACACCTTC. Encoded protein: CASNSGLAMSRDGYTF.

The V call is TRBV18, the J call TRBJ2-1, with D maybe TRBD2 (5 bases). The germline V and J ends were trimmed by 3 bases and 7 bases, with 22 bases remaining between them. The CDR3 runs 17 residues. CDR1 and CDR2 from the germline V gene are KGHSH and LQKENI. The CDR3 DNA follows: TGTGCCAGCTCACCCTACTTAGAACTAGGCTATAAAAATGAGCAGTTCTTC. Amino acids: CASSPYLELGYKNEQFF.

The V and J genes are TRBV7-7 and TRBJ2-3, with TRBD2 identical over 9 bases. V lost 5 bases and J lost 3; bases outside the gene matches: 6. The length of the CDR3 is 15 residues. Germline V lookup: CDR1 SSHAT, CDR2 FNYEAQ (reference sequence). The CDR3 sequence: CASSRGGGATDTQYF. The CDR3 DNA reads TGTGCCAGCAGCCGGGGCGGGGGGGCAACAGATACGCAGTATTTT.

The gene calls are TRBV7-9 and TRBJ2-3, with 11 bases that match TRBD2. V dropped 0 bases and J dropped 0; count of bases not matched to a gene: 2. Germline assignment: CDR1 SEHNR and CDR2 FQNEAQ (reference sequence). This CDR3 is 17 amino acids long. This chain's CDR3 is CASSLARTSGSTDTQYF. In DNA form, the CDR3 reads TGTGCCAGCAGCTTAGCAAGGACTAGCGGGAGCACAGATACGCAGTATTTT.

In this sample, this clone turned up a few times. V and J are TRBV27 and TRBJ2-1; no clear D gene. The CDR3 is 14 residues long. V was trimmed by 3 bases and J by 8 bases, leaving 14 bases between them. Germline-derived CDR1 and CDR2 are MNHEY and SMNVEV (reference sequence). The CDR3 protein is CASSFGWAPHEQFF. The CDR3 coding sequence is TGTGCCAGCAGTTTTGGATGGGCCCCCCATGAGCAGTTCTTC.

This chain connects TRBV7-9 to TRBJ1-1; a possible D gene is TRBD1 (6 bases). The germline CDR1 and CDR2 sequences are SEHNR and FQNEAQ (reference sequence). There are 12 residues in the CDR3. The V gene lost 5 bases and the J gene lost 10 bases, with 14 bases spanning the gap. This CDR3 is CASSQGHRGAFF. The DNA of the CDR3 is TGTGCCAGCAGCCAGGGACATCGGGGAGCTTTCTTT.

V is TRBV7-2 and J is TRBJ2-3; 7 positions agree with TRBD2. Losses at the gene ends were 5 bases for V and 6 bases for J; bases not matched to a gene: 11. The CDR3 runs to 15 residues. Germline V CDR1 and CDR2: SGHTA, FQGNSA. Written as DNA, the CDR3 is TGTGCCAGCAGCCTGGGGACTACCACGTACGATACGCAGTATTTT. Its protein is CASSLGTTTYDTQYF.